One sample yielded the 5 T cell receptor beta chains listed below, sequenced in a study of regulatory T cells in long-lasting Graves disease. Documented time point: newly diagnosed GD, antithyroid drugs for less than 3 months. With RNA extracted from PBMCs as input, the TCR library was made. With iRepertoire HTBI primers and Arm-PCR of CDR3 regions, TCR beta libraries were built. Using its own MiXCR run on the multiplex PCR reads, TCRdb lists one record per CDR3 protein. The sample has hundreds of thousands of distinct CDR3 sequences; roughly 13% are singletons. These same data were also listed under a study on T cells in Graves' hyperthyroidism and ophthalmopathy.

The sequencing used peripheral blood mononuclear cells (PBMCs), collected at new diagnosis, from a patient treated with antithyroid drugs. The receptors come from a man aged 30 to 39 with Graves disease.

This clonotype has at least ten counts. In DNA form, the CDR3 reads TGTGCCAGCAGCCGCCAGGCCGGGGGCAAACTCGGGACCCAGTACTTC. The encoded protein is CASSRQAGGKLGTQYF. The gene calls are TRBV7-2 and TRBJ2-5; D is possibly TRBD1 or TRBD2 (6 bases each). V was shortened by 5 bases and J by 7 bases, with 23 bases between the two germline ends. This CDR3 has 16 amino acids. Germline-derived CDR1 and CDR2 are SGHTA and FQGNSA.

DNA for the CDR3: TGTGCCACCAGTGAACTAGCGGGTGGTTATTCCCAGTACTTC. As protein: CATSELAGGYSQYF. The chain recombines TRBV24-1 with TRBJ2-5, with 9 bases aligning to TRBD2. This CDR3 region has 14 residues. V lost 4 bases and J lost 9; bases outside the gene matches: 8. Germline loops: CDR1 KGHDR, CDR2 SFDVKD.

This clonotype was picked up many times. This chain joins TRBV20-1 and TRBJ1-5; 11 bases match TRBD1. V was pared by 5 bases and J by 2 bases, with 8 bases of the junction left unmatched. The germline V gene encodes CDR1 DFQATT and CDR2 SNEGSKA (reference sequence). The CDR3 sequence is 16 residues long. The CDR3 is CSALRTGGEGNQPQHF. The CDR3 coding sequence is TGCAGTGCTCTACGGACAGGGGGCGAGGGCAATCAGCCCCAGCATTTT.

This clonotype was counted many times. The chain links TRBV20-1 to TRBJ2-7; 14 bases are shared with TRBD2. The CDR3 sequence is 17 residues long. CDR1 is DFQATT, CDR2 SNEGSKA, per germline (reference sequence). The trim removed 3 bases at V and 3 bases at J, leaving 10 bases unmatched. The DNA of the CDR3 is TGCAGTGCTAGCCCGACTAGCGGGAGGGCCAGTGACTACGAGCAGTACTTC. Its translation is CSASPTSGRASDYEQYF.

CDR3 loop: CAAQRAGRGANVLTF. DNA of the CDR3: TGTGCCGCCCAGCGGGCAGGGCGAGGGGCCAACGTCCTGACTTTC. This chain links TRBV10-3 with TRBJ2-6; possibly TRBD2 for D (6 bases). The germline CDR1 and CDR2 sequences are ENHRY and SYGVKD. This CDR3 spans 15 amino acids. V was trimmed by 11 bases and J by 4 bases, leaving 18 bases between them.